This TCR beta chain was captured in a study of cytomegalovirus exposure and HLA in healthy donors. The overall study: In a previous analysis, nearly 120 million unique TCR beta sequences were found from 150 million to 200 million T cells.

As regards this clone: Its antigen remains unidentified. The junction does not match germline at one end; this may be a read error.

General observations from the study: Later on, a genetic analysis was performed. It linked a missense variant in DCLRE1C with V- and J-gene trimming of TCR beta. Later on, analysis showed that most CMV-associated TCR beta chains appeared to be HLA-restricted. Presence/absence comparisons presumed near-even sequencing depth among donors.

CDR1 LNHDA and CDR2 SQIVND come from the germline V gene (reference sequence). The CDR3 totals 14 residues. With 60 Vbeta and 13 Jbeta primers, the PCR was carried out. Assay used: immunoSEQ multiplex PCR; TCRdb lists only in-frame clones, some missing. The top ten hold about 6.5% of the sample, which has 130,000 to 150,000 clones, 60% to 85% seen once. This chain uses TRBV19 with TRBJ2-1; possible D gene TRBD2, 5 bases. The receptor was derived from a man aged 35 to 55 in good health and CMV-seropositive. The sample taken for sequencing was PBMCs. The CDR3 sequence: CANSMLAVVNEQFF. DNA for the CDR3: TGTGCCAATAGTATGCTAGCAGTAGTTAATGAGCAGTTCTTC.